Below, 5 T cell receptor beta chains from the same sample are listed, as sequenced in a study of response to subunit inactivated influenza vaccine. MiXCR, applied by TCRdb to the RT-PCR reads, yields one record per CDR3 protein. This sample has about 570,000 distinct CDR3 sequences; around 11% occur once, and the top ten carry 11%. The same data also contributed to another study, on T cells expressing NK-cell markers. That investigation notes: Libraries used 5'RACE template switching adding universal primer site and UMIs.

The input for sequencing was PBMCs from blood, taken on the day of vaccination. The source of these receptors is a man between 45 and 60 years old who received an inactivated influenza vaccine.

This clonotype was detected a few times. CDR3 protein: CASTETSWSYNEQFF. The CDR3 DNA sequence: TGTGCCAGCACCGAGACTAGTTGGTCCTACAATGAGCAGTTCTTC. The rearrangement uses TRBV25-1 and TRBJ2-1; a possible D gene is TRBD2 (6 bases). This CDR3 comprises 15 residues. V lost 7 bases and J lost 1, with 14 bases in between. CDR1 and CDR2 from the germline V gene are MGHDK and SYGVNS. Complete variable domain (other parts from reference TRBV25-1 and TRBJ2-1): EADIYQTPRYLVIGTGKKITLECSQTMGHDKMYWYQQDPGMELHLIHYSYGVNSTEKGDLSSESTVSRIRTEHFPLTLESARPSHTSQYLCASTETSWSYNEQFFGPGTRLTVL.

This clonotype has a handful of counts. J is TRBJ2-1 and V is TRBV5-4; D gene unclear. V gave up 1 base and J gave up 0 bases, with 8 bases separating them. Germline assignment: CDR1 SGHNT and CDR2 YYREEE (reference sequence). The CDR3 contains 15 residues. This CDR3 is CASSLSTSSYNEQFF. DNA for the CDR3: TGTGCCAGCAGCTTGTCTACGAGCTCCTACAATGAGCAGTTCTTC.

This clonotype was detected only a few times. V gene TRBV28 combines with J gene TRBJ2-1; possibly TRBD2 for D (5 bases). With 2 bases removed from V and 8 bases from J, the gap between germline ends came to 7 bases. CDR1 and CDR2 from the germline V gene are MDHEN and SYDVKM. The CDR3 is 12 amino acids. The CDR3 here is CASSLREYEQFF. The CDR3 coding sequence is TGTGCCAGCAGTTTAAGGGAGTATGAGCAGTTCTTC.

The CDR3 here is CASSQDWASGVGEQYF. The CDR3 region has the DNA TGCGCCAGCAGCCAAGATTGGGCTAGCGGGGTTGGCGAGCAGTACTTC. The chain has TRBV4-3 and TRBJ2-7; 9 bases agree with TRBD2. The CDR3 is made up of 16 amino acids. The germline CDR1 and CDR2 sequences are LGHNA and YSLEER. J was trimmed by 6 bases and V by 0 bases; bases with no gene match: 9.

The table lists this clonotype with many counts. The rearrangement joins TRBV29-1 to TRBJ2-4; D is unresolved. V gave up 4 bases and J gave up 9 bases, with 10 bases separating them. The CDR3 covers 11 residues. Germline lookup yields CDR1 SQVTM and CDR2 ANQGSEA. CDR3 residues: CSVAHTGIQYF. CDR3 DNA sequence: TGCAGCGTTGCCCACACGGGCATTCAGTACTTC.